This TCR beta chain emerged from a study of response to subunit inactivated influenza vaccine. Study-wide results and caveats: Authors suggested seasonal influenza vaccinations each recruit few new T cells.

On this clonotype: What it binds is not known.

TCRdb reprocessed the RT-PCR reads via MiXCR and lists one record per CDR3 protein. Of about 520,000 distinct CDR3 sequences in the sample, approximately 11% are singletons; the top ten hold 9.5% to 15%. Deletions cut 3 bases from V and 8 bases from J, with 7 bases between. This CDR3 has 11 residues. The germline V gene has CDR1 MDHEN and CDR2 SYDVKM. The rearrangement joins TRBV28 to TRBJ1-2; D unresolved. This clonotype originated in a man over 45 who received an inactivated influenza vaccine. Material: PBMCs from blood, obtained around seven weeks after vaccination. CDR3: CASSFVGGYTF. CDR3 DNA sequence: TGTGCCAGCAGTTTCGTGGGGGGCTACACCTTC.